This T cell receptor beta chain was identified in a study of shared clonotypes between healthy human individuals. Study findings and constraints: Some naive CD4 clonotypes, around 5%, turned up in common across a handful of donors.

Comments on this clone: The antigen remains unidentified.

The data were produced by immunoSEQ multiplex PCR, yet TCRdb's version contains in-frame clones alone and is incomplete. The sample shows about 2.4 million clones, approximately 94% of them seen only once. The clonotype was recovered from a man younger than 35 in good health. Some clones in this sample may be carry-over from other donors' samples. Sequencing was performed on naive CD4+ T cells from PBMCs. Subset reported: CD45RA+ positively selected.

CDR3 sequence: CASSVGGQAYSYEQYF. The CDR3 bases are TGTGCCAGCAGCGTGGGGGGACAGGCCTATTCCTACGAGCAGTACTTC. This chain connects TRBV9 to TRBJ2-7; 8 bases are a match to TRBD1. V gave up 2 bases and J gave up 1 base; unmatched junction bases: 8. Germline CDR1 reads SGDLS; CDR2 reads YYNGEE. This CDR3 comprises 16 residues.